This paragraph covers one T cell receptor (beta chain) sequence. The junction departs from the called germline gene at one end, perhaps through a read error. This CDR3 spans 12 amino acids. The germline V gene encodes CDR1 MDHEN and CDR2 SYDVKM. TCRdb reanalysed the 5' RACE reads using MiXCR and keeps one entry per CDR3 protein. The repertoire holds 35,000 to 50,000 distinct CDR3 sequences, just under 30% seen once, with 3.5% to 4% in the top ten. Sequencing was performed on memory CD4+ T cells sorted from a lymph node. Subset described: memory CD4+ T cells, CD4+CD45RO+CD25-. J is TRBJ2-5 and V is TRBV28; unclear D gene. The TCR comes from a female donor with breast cancer. The CDR3 protein is CAGSLLQETQYF. The CDR3 bases are TGTGCCGGCAGTTTGCTCCAAGAGACCCAGTACTTC.